This T cell receptor beta chain was recorded in a study of PD-1 blockade in mismatch repair-deficient tumors. Looking at the study overall: All were previously treated, progressing patients with some twelve mismatch repair-deficient cancer types.

Regarding the study as a whole: Tumor-resident clones, often absent from pretreatment blood, expanded after pembrolizumab and then contracted.

Concerning this clone itself: Its antigen is currently unknown.

The V gene's germline CDR1 is LNHDA and CDR2 SQIVND (reference sequence). V trimming: 8 bases; J trimming: 2 bases; junction bases outside the gene matches: 3. CDR3 length: 14 amino acids. The table came from immunoSEQ multiplex PCR; TCRdb's copy has only in-frame clones and leaves some out. The sample lists 120,000 or so clones, around nine tenths occurring once. The chain links TRBV19 to TRBJ2-1, with 10 bases lining up with TRBD2. The sequence was obtained from an adult with mismatch repair-deficient cancer. This sample comprised peripheral blood, obtained approximately 72 weeks after starting pembrolizumab. DNA of the CDR3: TGTGCCAGTCAACTAGCGGGAACCTACAATGAGCAGTTCTTC. As protein: CASQLAGTYNEQFF.